The 5 T cell receptor beta chains given below trace back to one sample, sequenced in a study of vaccination effects on CD4 cells after COVID-19. Sequencing was preceded by expansion of antigen-specific CD4+ T cells with viral peptide pools in the ViraFEST assay. Isolation of CD4+ T cells took place after 10 days of culture. The person was diagnosed with PCR-confirmed SARS-CoV-2 infection between March and December 2020. Their recognized antigens are unknown. The protocol was immunoSEQ multiplex PCR, while the TCRdb copy is restricted to in-frame clones and leaves out a portion. The sample holds more than 20,000 clones, about 76% seen once. The sequencing used CD4+ T cells from PBMCs cultured with HCoV-NL63 spike peptides, collected before COVID-19 vaccination. These receptors were obtained from a human donor who had a prior SARS-CoV-2 infection.

The chain joins TRBV11-2 to TRBJ1-1, with a tentative D call TRBD1 (6 bases). V was shortened by 5 bases and J by 8 bases, with 18 bases between the two germline ends. Germline CDR1 is SGHAT and CDR2 is FQNNGV. The CDR3 runs to 14 residues. The CDR3: CASSVNRDFSEAFF. CDR3 nucleotide sequence: TGTGCCAGCAGCGTCAACAGGGATTTCTCCGAAGCTTTCTTT.

CDR3 DNA: TGTGCCAGTACGGCTTTAATGGGGACAGGTAATCAGCCCCAGCATTTT. This codes for CASTALMGTGNQPQHF. The chain couples TRBV19 to TRBJ1-5; 8 nucleotides line up with TRBD1. Germline V gene data show CDR1 as LNHDA and CDR2 as SQIVND (reference sequence). The CDR3 runs 16 residues. After removal of 7 bases from V and 4 bases from J, the junction contained 12 bases not matched to a gene.

This sequence joins TRBV7-8 and TRBJ2-7; 8 bases fit TRBD2. V lost 4 bases, J lost 2 bases, and 7 bases stayed unmatched. The germline V gene has CDR1 SGHVS and CDR2 FQNEAQ. The CDR3 runs 15 residues. The CDR3 DNA sequence: TGTGCCAGCAGCTCACGCGGGGGGTTCACCTACGAGCAGTACTTC. This sequence encodes CASSSRGGFTYEQYF.

CDR3 sequence: CASSPDTGFLSRRPLHF. CDR3 in DNA: TGTGCCAGCAGCCCCGACACGGGATTCCTAAGCAGGAGACCCCTCCACTTT. The genes are TRBV9 and TRBJ1-6; unclear D gene. Trimming left V 4 bases short and J 12 bases short, with 26 bases between. The CDR3 sequence is 17 residues long. Per the germline V gene, CDR1 is SGDLS and CDR2 is YYNGEE.

V is TRBV7-8 and J is TRBJ1-2; 7 nucleotides align to TRBD1. In germline, CDR1 is SGHVS, CDR2 FQNEAQ. There are 14 residues in the CDR3. Trimming at V came to 4 bases and at J to 8 bases, leaving 10 bases not matched to a gene. CDR3 protein: CASSSQPGGGGYTF. The CDR3 DNA sequence: TGTGCCAGCAGCTCCCAACCAGGGGGAGGAGGCTACACCTTC.